What follows describes a single TCR beta chain. The antigen is undetermined. V gave up 0 bases and J gave up 2 bases, with 8 bases separating them. The CDR3 runs to 14 residues. Germline V CDR1 and CDR2: SGHNT, YYREEE (reference sequence). The record originates from a study of persistence of HIV-infected CD4 T cells. Study-wide context: A median of about eight years of suppressive ART preceded sampling.

Overall study findings and caveats: Degenerate expanded CDR3beta sequences were enriched among CMV- and Gag-responding cells.

Stimulation used around 9.1 ug/mL lysate from CMV-infected fibroblasts. Sorting selected CD4+ T cells upregulating both CD40 ligand and CD69. These HIV-1-infected adults initiated suppressive ART in chronic infection. PBMCs were depleted of CD8+ T cells before stimulation. The immunoSEQ assay was version 4, run in survey mode. Clones were read by immunoSEQ multiplex PCR, and TCRdb kept only the in-frame ones, dropping some. Of 10,000 to 15,000 clones in the sample, around 68% were seen once. The sequence was obtained from an adult man with HIV who was CMV-seropositive. This specimen was CD4+ T cells sorted from PBMCs after roughly 18-hour stimulation, taken from a patient who received antiretroviral therapy. The rearrangement links TRBV5-4 to TRBJ1-2, with no clear D. The CDR3 nucleotides read TGTGCCAGCAGCTTGGACCTCGGAAACTATGGCTACACCTTC. It translates to CASSLDLGNYGYTF. The full variable domain, with the rest looked up from reference TRBV5-4 and TRBJ1-2, is ETGVTQSPTHLIKTRGQQVTLRCSSQSGHNTVSWYQQALGQGPQFIFQYYREEENGRGNFPPRFSGLQFPNYSSELNVNALELDDSALYLCASSLDLGNYGYTFGSGTRLTVV.